A selection of T cell receptor beta chains follows, all from one sample in a study of blood T cell repertoires in COVID-19. Method: immunoSEQ multiplex PCR; TCRdb's copy keeps in-frame clones and lacks some. In the table there are hundreds of thousands of clones, over 85% of which are singletons. Material: peripheral blood. These receptor sequences come from a man aged 18 to 29 with COVID-19, enrolled during active disease. The CDR3 runs from the conserved cysteine through the conserved F or W. Fields, in order: V gene, J gene, clone size, D gene, CDR3 length, CDR3 protein, CDR3 DNA. The D gene is left open where the match is weak. Clone size, where shown, is once, few, many, or a class for clones that have expanded.

TRBV6-5	TRBJ2-5	.	TRBD1	13	CASREDRGETQYF	TGTGCCAGCAGAGAGGACAGGGGAGAGACCCAGTACTTC
TRBV9	TRBJ2-7	.	TRBD1	15	CASSVGGQGSYEQYF	TGTGCCAGCAGCGTAGGTGGACAGGGATCCTACGAGCAGTACTTC
TRBV7-8	TRBJ1-1	.	.	19	CASSLVAGRQFRGETEAFF	TGTGCCAGCAGCTTAGTAGCCGGTAGGCAGTTCCGTGGAGAAACTGAAGCTTTCTTT
TRBV6-6	TRBJ1-1	.	.	13	CASLKLDEAEAFF	TGTGCCAGCCTCAAGTTAGATGAAGCTGAAGCTTTCTTT
TRBV19	TRBJ2-1	.	.	18	CASSQLGGTGTMDNEQFF	TGTGCCAGTAGCCAGTTAGGGGGAACGGGGACGATGGACAATGAGCAGTTCTTC
TRBV6-5	TRBJ1-1	.	.	13	CASMIQGRAEAFF	TGTGCCAGCATGATACAGGGTCGCGCTGAAGCTTTCTTT
TRBV3-1/TRBV3-2	TRBJ2-5	once	TRBD2	15	CASNQLAGGQETQYF	TGTGCCAGCAACCAACTAGCGGGGGGGCAAGAGACCCAGTACTTC
TRBV7-9	TRBJ2-4	.	TRBD2	16	CASSSLAGGAKNIQYF	TGTGCCAGCAGCTCACTAGCGGGAGGTGCCAAAAACATTCAGTACTTC
TRBV5-4	TRBJ1-6	.	.	15	CASSPGVVYNSPLHF	TGTGCCAGCAGCCCGGGAGTGGTGTATAATTCACCCCTCCACTTT
TRBV24-1	TRBJ2-2	.	TRBD2	17	CATSDVLAGGSTGELFF	TGTGCCACCAGTGACGTACTAGCGGGAGGGTCCACCGGGGAGCTGTTTTTT
TRBV2	TRBJ1-2	.	TRBD1	13	CASRSTGDYGYTF	TGTGCCAGCAGGTCGACAGGGGACTATGGCTACACCTTC
TRBV10-1	TRBJ2-7	.	.	13	CASSRELSYEQYF	TGCGCCAGCAGCCGGGAGCTCTCCTACGAGCAGTACTTC
TRBV4-2	TRBJ2-3	.	TRBD2	13	CASSQLERGAQYF	TGTGCCAGCAGCCAGTTGGAGCGGGGCGCGCAGTATTTT
TRBV4-1	TRBJ2-1	.	TRBD2	17	CASRPWTSGTSYNEQFF	TGCGCCAGCAGACCCTGGACTAGCGGGACCTCCTACAATGAGCAGTTCTTC
TRBV7-8	TRBJ2-5	.	.	14	CASSSGTAQETQYF	TGTGCCAGCAGCTCAGGGACTGCACAAGAGACCCAGTACTTC
TRBV27	TRBJ1-5	.	.	14	CASSFTRGNQPQHF	TGTGCCAGCAGTTTCACGAGGGGCAATCAGCCCCAGCATTTT
TRBV6-5	TRBJ1-6	.	TRBD1	15	CASSYFGQGNSPLHF	TGTGCCAGCAGTTACTTCGGACAGGGTAATTCACCCCTCCACTTT
TRBV7-8	TRBJ2-3	.	.	14	CASSPPRQVRTQYF	TGTGCCAGCAGCCCACCTCGACAGGTGAGGACGCAGTATTTT
TRBV6-1	TRBJ1-3	once	.	17	CASSEFLRTFSGNTIYF	TGTGCCAGCAGTGAATTTTTACGGACTTTCTCTGGAAACACCATATATTTT
TRBV27	TRBJ2-1	.	TRBD2	17	CASSLAGTSGAYNEQFF	TGTGCCAGCAGTTTAGCTGGGACTAGCGGAGCTTACAATGAGCAGTTCTTC
TRBV7-9	TRBJ1-6	.	.	15	CASSTDLELYSPLHF	TGTGCCAGCAGCACTGACTTGGAATTGTACTCACCCCTCCACTTT
TRBV11-2	TRBJ2-1	.	TRBD1	15	CASSLNRGPDNEQFF	TGTGCCAGCAGCTTGAACAGGGGTCCAGACAATGAGCAGTTCTTC
TRBV15	TRBJ2-5	.	TRBD1	15	CATSGTGEVGETQYF	TGTGCCACCAGCGGTACAGGGGAAGTCGGGGAGACCCAGTACTTC
TRBV30	TRBJ1-2	.	.	15	CAWSHEFPRLYGYTF	TGTGCCTGGAGTCACGAATTCCCCAGATTATATGGCTACACCTTC
TRBV11-3	TRBJ2-7	.	.	11	CASRQGYEQYF	TGTGCCAGCAGACAGGGTTACGAGCAGTACTTC
TRBV6-5	TRBJ2-1	.	TRBD2	15	CASRPREGHYNEQFF	TGTGCCAGCAGACCCCGGGAGGGCCACTACAATGAGCAGTTCTTC
TRBV7-2	TRBJ2-7	.	TRBD2	15	CASSLGGPSGDEQYF	TGTGCCAGCAGCTTAGGGGGGCCTAGCGGGGACGAGCAGTACTTC
TRBV6-1	TRBJ1-1	.	TRBD1	12	CASSDLGQEAFF	TGTGCCAGCAGTGATTTGGGACAGGAAGCTTTCTTT
TRBV5-4	TRBJ2-5	.	TRBD2	18	CASSSGTGATSGRQTQYF	TGTGCCAGCAGCTCCGGGACAGGGGCGACTAGCGGGAGGCAGACCCAGTACTTC
TRBV5-4	TRBJ2-3	.	.	15	CASSLRGLIGDTQYF	TGTGCCAGCAGCTTGCGCGGACTAATAGGAGATACGCAGTATTTT
TRBV20-1	TRBJ1-1	.	.	11	CSAKMNTEAFF	TGCAGTGCCAAAATGAACACTGAAGCTTTCTTT
TRBV3-1/TRBV3-2	TRBJ1-6	.	TRBD1	17	CASSRAFGQGRNSPLHF	TGTGCCAGCAGCCGCGCCTTCGGACAGGGGCGCAATTCACCCCTCCACTTT
TRBV30	TRBJ1-6	.	TRBD1	13	CAWRGQAPTPLHF	TGTGCCTGGAGAGGACAGGCACCGACACCCCTCCACTTT
TRBV3-1/TRBV3-2	TRBJ1-2	few	.	14	CASSPVQGRYGYTF	TGTGCCAGCAGCCCAGTTCAGGGTCGCTATGGCTACACCTTC
TRBV9	TRBJ1-1	.	.	15	CASSVVGGGVTEAFF	TGTGCCAGCAGCGTAGTGGGAGGGGGAGTCACTGAAGCTTTCTTT
TRBV3-1/TRBV3-2	TRBJ1-2	.	TRBD1	14	CASSQETGRNGYTF	TGTGCCAGCAGCCAAGAGACAGGGAGAAATGGCTACACCTTC
TRBV3-1/TRBV3-2	TRBJ1-5	.	.	16	CASSQDGQGLEQPQHF	TGTGCCAGCAGCCAAGATGGGCAGGGATTAGAACAGCCCCAGCATTTT
TRBV3-1/TRBV3-2	TRBJ2-1	.	TRBD1	16	CASSRTGLFLSLEQFF	TGTGCCAGCAGTCGGACAGGGTTATTTCTGTCCCTTGAGCAGTTCTTC
TRBV11-2	TRBJ2-2	.	TRBD1	14	CASRGTGYTGELFF	TGTGCCAGCAGAGGGACAGGGTACACCGGGGAGCTGTTTTTT
TRBV2	TRBJ2-1	.	TRBD1	15	CASSAGQVAPAEQFF	TGTGCCAGCAGTGCGGGACAGGTCGCCCCAGCTGAGCAGTTCTTC
TRBV7-8	TRBJ1-2	.	.	15	CASSLHEQGIGGYTF	TGTGCCAGCAGCTTACACGAACAGGGAATAGGCGGCTACACCTTC
TRBV5-6	TRBJ1-2	.	.	12	CASSGQSYGYTF	TGTGCCAGCAGTGGGCAGTCATATGGCTACACCTTC
TRBV3-1/TRBV3-2	TRBJ2-3	.	TRBD2	14	CASSRSGSSDTQYF	TGTGCCAGCAGCCGAAGCGGGAGTTCAGATACGCAGTATTTT
TRBV24-1	TRBJ1-5	.	.	17	CATSDRTGSGPHQPQHF	TGTGCCACCAGTGATCGTACAGGGTCCGGGCCCCATCAGCCCCAGCATTTT
TRBV6-1	TRBJ2-7	.	TRBD2	17	CASSEESSGTFSYEQYF	TGTGCCAGCAGTGAAGAGTCTAGCGGGACCTTTTCCTACGAGCAGTACTTC
TRBV7-9	TRBJ1-2	.	.	16	CASSLVTLTRRYGYTF	TGTGCCAGCAGCTTGGTTACCCTGACAAGGCGCTATGGCTACACCTTC
TRBV12-3/TRBV12-4	TRBJ1-5	once	.	13	CASTRGSNQPQHF	TGTGCCAGCACCCGAGGGAGCAATCAGCCCCAGCATTTT
TRBV11-3	TRBJ1-2	.	.	12	CASSLEGSGYTF	TGTGCCAGCAGCTTGGAGGGCTCTGGCTACACCTTC
TRBV5-6	TRBJ2-7	.	.	15	CASSRGWVVTYEQYF	TGTGCCAGCAGCCGAGGGTGGGTAGTGACCTACGAGCAGTACTTC
TRBV19	TRBJ2-5	once	.	12	CASSIDRETQYF	TGTGCCAGTAGTATAGATCGGGAGACCCAGTACTTC
TRBV6-1	TRBJ1-3	.	.	16	CASSEEAESSGNTIYF	TGTGCCAGCAGTGAAGAGGCGGAGAGCTCTGGAAACACCATATATTTT
TRBV19	TRBJ1-2	.	.	14	CASGGGTSAYGYTF	TGTGCCAGTGGAGGCGGGACCTCTGCTTATGGCTACACCTTC
TRBV11-2	TRBJ1-1	.	.	13	CASSFQENTEAFF	TGTGCCAGCAGCTTTCAGGAAAACACTGAAGCTTTCTTT
TRBV13	TRBJ2-7	few	TRBD1	17	CASSSTNARDRAYVQYF	TGTGCCAGCAGCTCAACCAACGCACGGGACAGGGCCTATGTGCAGTACTTC